The TCR beta chain described here comes from a study of blood T cell repertoires in COVID-19. Study information: Samples of COVID-19 (acute and convalescent) were obtained from the United States, Italy and Spain. The analysed material was cDNA or gDNA that came from T cells, B-cell-depleted T cells, or PBMCs.

In the authors' workflow: Estimation of nucleated cell counts was performed using reference gene primer amplification. Only in-frame clones appear in the TCRdb table, and some are missing; sequencing was by immunoSEQ multiplex PCR. D and trimming come from the DNA, and the V and J calls and clone size come from that table. The data show about 180,000 clones, about 85% seen once. The V and J ends lost 4 bases and 0 bases respectively, with 7 bases between them. The CDR3 length is 14 residues. Germline CDR1 is SNHLY and CDR2 is FYNNEI. The TCR originated in a woman aged 25 to 39 with active or convalescent COVID-19. The sequencing input was peripheral blood. The rearrangement uses TRBV2 and TRBJ1-5; the D is unclear. CDR3 residues: CASSVGYSNQPQHF. In DNA form, the CDR3 reads TGTGCCAGCAGTGTCGGGTATAGCAATCAGCCCCAGCATTTT.